This T cell receptor beta chain was recorded in a study of T-cell memory formation after mild COVID-19. About the study: There were largely donor-specific TCR clusters.

Notes on this clonotype: Its antigen is undetermined.

Points from the study as a whole: CD4/CD8 balance characterized clones contracting day 15 to 85, and CD4+ skew characterized later expanders. A second wave of clones peaked on day 37, and their SARS-CoV-2 specificity went unconfirmed.

This CDR3 is 14 amino acids long. Germline V CDR1 and CDR2: LGHDT, YNNKEL (reference sequence). Trimming pared 4 bases from V and 6 bases from J, leaving 12 bases between. TCRdb processed the 5' RACE reads anew with MiXCR; each CDR3 protein has one entry. Of about 400,000 distinct CDR3 sequences detected, about a sixth appear once; the ten largest clones hold 20% to 25%. The V and J genes are TRBV3-1 and TRBJ2-2, with D perhaps matching TRBD2 (6 bases). The source is a man in his late teens or twenties who had mild COVID-19 (a few samples of this study predate the infection). Cell type and time point are not known. Sequenced material: PBMCs or a T cell subset sorted from them (not recorded which). The chain's CDR3 is CASSPELASGELFF. CDR3 coding DNA: TGTGCCAGCAGCCCCGAACTAGCATCCGGGGAGCTGTTTTTT.